Included here is one T cell receptor (beta chain) sequence, with context. Its antigen remains unknown. At one of its ends the junction is not consistent with the germline gene, which may arise from a read error. This sample is drawn from a study of early T cells in non-severe SARS-CoV-2 infection. The overall study: With bulk RNA from unsorted whole blood as input, sequencing yielded unpaired chains.

General study findings and limits: CD4 and private specificities were missed by VDJdb matching, which favored anti-spike CD8 responses.

The CDR3 contains 16 residues. CDR1 and CDR2 from the germline V gene are MNHEY and SVGEGT. Attachment of unique molecular identifiers was made to individual cDNA molecules. TCRdb called the 5' RACE reads again in MiXCR, with one record for every CDR3 protein. The sample consists of roughly 28,000 distinct CDR3 sequences, about 6.1% of them appearing once. The clonotype was recovered from an adult who was a healthcare worker with PCR-confirmed SARS-CoV-2 infection or an uninfected control (not recorded which). The sample comprised whole blood. This chain joins TRBV6-2 or TRBV6-3 and TRBJ2-1; a weak D match, TRBD1 (6 bases). CDR3 sequence: CVSSYLTGISYNEQFF. The CDR3 region has the DNA TGTGTCAGCAGTTACCTAACAGGGATCTCCTACAATGAGCAGTTCTTC.